The present entry profiles one T cell receptor (beta chain) with its context. The record originates from a study of blood T cell repertoires in COVID-19. Using immunoSEQ multiplex PCR, the repertoire was profiled, and TCRdb retains in-frame clones only, with some absent. The table lists 300,000 to 450,000 clones, 75% to 90% of them singletons. CDR1 is MNHEY, CDR2 SMNVEV, per germline (reference sequence). V dropped 5 bases and J dropped 3; count of bases not matched to a gene: 4. The CDR3 spans 15 residues. Sequencing was performed on peripheral blood. The sequence was obtained from a woman aged 18-29 years with acute or convalescent COVID-19. The rearrangement uses TRBV27 and TRBJ1-2; 12 positions match TRBD1. The CDR3 DNA follows: TGTGCCAGCAGTCCAGGGACAGGGGGCTACTATGGCTACACCTTC. It translates to CASSPGTGGYYGYTF.